Listed below are T cell receptor beta chains from one sample, sequenced in a study of OX40 agonist ivuxolimab in advanced cancers. Sequenced by immunoSEQ multiplex PCR; TCRdb stores in-frame clones only, minus some. The table records about 110,000 clones, around 93% of them present only once. The sequencing here drew on CD4+ or CD8+ T cells sorted from blood, taken in a trial of the OX40 agonist ivuxolimab. These receptors were taken from an adult with an advanced solid tumor such as melanoma, head and neck, liver or kidney cancer. CDR3s include the opening cysteine and the closing phenylalanine or tryptophan. D genes are given only for firm matches. Part of the rows lack a size; the others show once, few, many or a class for expanded clones.

>-|-|TRBJ1-2|TRBV18
CASSFQETNYGYTF
TGTGCCAGCTCATTTCAGGAGACTAACTATGGCTACACCTTC
>TRBD1|-|TRBJ1-2|TRBV18
CASSPLEDRNYGYTF
TGTGCCAGCTCACCTCTAGAGGACAGGAACTATGGCTACACCTTC
>TRBD2|-|TRBJ2-7|TRBV11-3
CASSLRGTSGGITYEQYF
TGTGCCAGCAGCTTACGGGGGACTAGCGGGGGAATAACCTACGAGCAGTACTTC
>-|-|TRBJ2-6|TRBV2
CASSVEGVGANVLTF
TGTGCCAGCAGTGTGGAAGGGGTCGGGGCCAACGTCCTGACTTTC
>-|-|TRBJ2-5|TRBV5-1
CASGQDGGGETQYF
TGCGCCAGCGGACAGGACGGAGGGGGAGAGACCCAGTACTTC
>-|-|TRBJ1-1|TRBV9
CASSAGRHGTEAFF
TGTGCCAGCAGTGCAGGACGTCATGGCACTGAAGCTTTCTTT
>-|-|TRBJ1-1|TRBV13
CASSSNRDPGNTEAFF
TGTGCCAGCAGCTCGAACAGGGATCCGGGGAACACTGAAGCTTTCTTT
>-|-|TRBJ2-7|TRBV27
CASRPDTGPAYEQYF
TGTGCCAGCAGGCCGGATACAGGGCCAGCCTACGAGCAGTACTTC
>-|-|TRBJ2-7|TRBV27
CASRLRDLAGEQYF
TGTGCCAGCAGACTCCGGGACCTAGCCGGCGAGCAGTACTTC
>TRBD2|-|TRBJ2-7|TRBV5-1
CASSLDRTSGIDYEQYF
TGCGCCAGCAGCTTGGACAGGACTAGCGGGATCGACTACGAGCAGTACTTC
>-|-|TRBJ1-1|TRBV30
CAWDTRVHTEAFF
TGTGCCTGGGATACAAGGGTACACACTGAAGCTTTCTTT
>-|-|TRBJ2-3|TRBV11-2
CASSLDADTQYF
TGTGCCAGCAGCTTAGATGCGGATACGCAGTATTTT
>-|-|TRBJ2-5|TRBV7-2
CASSLGVGGVGGQETQYF
TGTGCCAGCAGCTTAGGCGTAGGAGGGGTTGGGGGTCAAGAGACCCAGTACTTC
>-|-|TRBJ1-2|TRBV7-2
CASSPSTRTVNLHGYTF
TGTGCCAGCAGCCCTTCAACTAGGACGGTGAATCTCCATGGCTACACCTTC
>TRBD1|once|TRBJ1-2|TRBV5-1
CASSDRGTYGYTF
TGCGCCAGCAGCGACAGGGGTACCTATGGCTACACCTTC
>-|-|TRBJ2-7|TRBV6-1
CASSVGLGSGPSYEQYF
TGTGCCAGCAGTGTCGGCCTTGGGAGCGGACCCTCCTACGAGCAGTACTTC
>TRBD2|-|TRBJ2-7|TRBV5-4
CASSLGGLAGTYEQYF
TGTGCCAGCAGCTTGGGGGGACTAGCGGGGACCTACGAGCAGTACTTC
>TRBD1|few|TRBJ1-6|TRBV10-2
CASSARTGPNNSPLHF
TGCGCCAGCAGTGCAAGGACAGGGCCTAATAATTCACCCCTCCACTTT
>-|-|TRBJ2-2|TRBV19
CASSTFFPGELFF
TGTGCCAGTAGTACCTTTTTCCCCGGGGAGCTGTTTTTT
>-|once|TRBJ2-3|TRBV27
CATNTYNTDTQYF
TGTGCCACCAACACGTACAACACAGATACGCAGTATTTT
>TRBD2|-|TRBJ2-1|TRBV11-3
CASSLASSGRLYNEQFF
TGTGCCAGCAGCTTAGCGTCTAGCGGGCGACTATACAATGAGCAGTTCTTC
>-|-|TRBJ2-2|TRBV5-4
CASRMGSANTGELFF
TGTGCCAGCAGAATGGGATCCGCGAACACCGGGGAGCTGTTTTTT
>TRBD1|-|TRBJ1-1|TRBV5-1
CASSPGQGASVTEAFF
TGCGCCAGCAGCCCGGGACAGGGGGCCTCGGTCACTGAAGCTTTCTTT
>TRBD1|-|TRBJ1-2|TRBV6-5
CASSYSSAGGSYGYTF
TGTGCCAGCAGTTACTCTTCGGCAGGGGGAAGCTATGGCTACACCTTC
>-|-|TRBJ2-1|TRBV10-1
CASSESGYNEQFF
TGCGCCAGCAGTGAGTCGGGATACAATGAGCAGTTCTTC
>-|-|TRBJ2-1|TRBV7-9
CASSSSRGNEQFF
TGTGCCAGCAGCTCCTCTAGGGGCAATGAGCAGTTCTTC